One T cell receptor beta chain is described in this entry. The data stem from a study of shared clonotypes between healthy human individuals. Trimming removed 5 bases from V and 0 bases from J, with 14 bases in between. The germline gives CDR1 SGHVS, CDR2 FQNEAQ. The CDR3 runs to 16 residues. At deep level, the assay was performed. Profiling relied on immunoSEQ multiplex PCR, and the TCRdb table lists in-frame clones only, not all of them. The table lists roughly 2,500,000 clones, 93% of them singletons. Material for sequencing was naive CD4+ T cells from PBMCs. The sample's subset: CD45RA+ positively selected. The chain has TRBV7-8 and TRBJ1-5; a weak D match, TRBD1 (5 bases). The TCR sequence derives from a man younger than 35 in good health. Some clones in this sample may be carry-over from other donors' samples. CDR3 in amino acids: CASSINQGYSNQPQHF. The CDR3 nucleotides are TGTGCCAGCAGCATAAATCAGGGTTATAGCAATCAGCCCCAGCATTTT. Variable domain in full (rest from reference TRBV7-8 and TRBJ1-5): GAGVSQSPRYKVAKRGQDVALRCDPISGHVSLFWYQQALGQGPEFLTYFQNEAQLDKSGLPSDRFFAERPEGSVSTLKIQRTQQEDSAVYLCASSINQGYSNQPQHFGDGTRLSIL.